This T cell receptor beta chain was identified in a study of identifying expanded T cells in peripheral blood. Study observations and caveats: Over two and four weeks, about 15 and 19 clones changed, versus 1.2 between replicates. Variance in clone template counts between roughly two-week samples significantly increased with total template count across all healthy donors.

The CDR3 spans 15 residues. V lost 3 bases, J lost 0 bases, and 9 bases lay in between. The germline gives CDR1 LNHDA, CDR2 SQIVND (reference sequence). During the collection period, no donor immune events like infections were recorded. This table comes from immunoSEQ multiplex PCR, and its TCRdb copy is limited to in-frame clones, with some not included. The sample includes about 86,000 clones, over 75% of them seen just once. As to this clone: Its antigen remains unidentified.

The sequence was collected from a person aged 18-70 years in good health. The sequencing input was blood. V is TRBV19 and J is TRBJ1-3, with no clear D. The CDR3 nucleotides are TGTGCCAGTAGTATCCTGTCTCTCTCTGGAAACACCATATATTTT. As protein: CASSILSLSGNTIYF.